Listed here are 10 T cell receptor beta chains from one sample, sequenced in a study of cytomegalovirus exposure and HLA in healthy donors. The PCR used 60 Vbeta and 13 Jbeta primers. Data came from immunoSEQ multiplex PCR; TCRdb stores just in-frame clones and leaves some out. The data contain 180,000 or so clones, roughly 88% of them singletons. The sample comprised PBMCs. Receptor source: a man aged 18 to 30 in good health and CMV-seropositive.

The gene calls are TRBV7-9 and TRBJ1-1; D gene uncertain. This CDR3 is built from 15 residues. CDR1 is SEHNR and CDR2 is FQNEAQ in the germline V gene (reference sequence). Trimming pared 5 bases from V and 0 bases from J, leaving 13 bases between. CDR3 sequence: CASSLPPGLNTEAFF. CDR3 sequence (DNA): TGTGCCAGCAGCCTACCGCCGGGATTGAACACTGAAGCTTTCTTT.

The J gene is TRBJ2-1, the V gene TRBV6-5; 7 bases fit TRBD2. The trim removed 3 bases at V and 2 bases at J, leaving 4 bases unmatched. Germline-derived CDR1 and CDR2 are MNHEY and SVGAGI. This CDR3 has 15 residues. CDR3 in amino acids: CASSYRGGAYNEQFF. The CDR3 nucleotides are TGTGCCAGCAGTTATCGTGGGGGGGCCTACAATGAGCAGTTCTTC.

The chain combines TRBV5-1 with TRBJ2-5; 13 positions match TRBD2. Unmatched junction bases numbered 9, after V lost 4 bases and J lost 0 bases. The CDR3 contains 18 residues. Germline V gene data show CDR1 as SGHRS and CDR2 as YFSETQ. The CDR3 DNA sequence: TGCGCCAGCAGCGTGACCGGGACTAGCGGGACGTACCAAGAGACCCAGTACTTC. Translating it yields CASSVTGTSGTYQETQYF.

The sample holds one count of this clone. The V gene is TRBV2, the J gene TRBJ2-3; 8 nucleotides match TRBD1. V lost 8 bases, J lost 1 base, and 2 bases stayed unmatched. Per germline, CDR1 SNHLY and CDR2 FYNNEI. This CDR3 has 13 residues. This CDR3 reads CASQTGGTDTQYF. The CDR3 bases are TGTGCCAGCCAGACAGGGGGCACAGATACGCAGTATTTT. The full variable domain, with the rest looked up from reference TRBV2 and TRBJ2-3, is EPEVTQTPSHQVTQMGQEVILRCVPISNHLYFYWYRQILGQKVEFLVSFYNNEISEKSEIFDDQFSVERPDGSNFTLKIRSTKLEDSAMYFCASQTGGTDTQYFGPGTRLTVL.

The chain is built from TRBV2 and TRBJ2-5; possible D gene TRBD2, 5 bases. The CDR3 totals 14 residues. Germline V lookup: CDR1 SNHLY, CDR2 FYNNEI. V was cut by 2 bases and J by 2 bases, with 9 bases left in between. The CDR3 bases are TGTGCCAGCAGTGAAACAGCGGCGCAAGAGACCCAGTACTTC. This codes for CASSETAAQETQYF.

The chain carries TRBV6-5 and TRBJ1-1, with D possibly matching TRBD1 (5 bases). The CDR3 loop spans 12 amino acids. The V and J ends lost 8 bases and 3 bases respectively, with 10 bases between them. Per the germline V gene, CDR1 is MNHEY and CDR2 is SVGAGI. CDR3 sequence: CASFGGDTEAFF. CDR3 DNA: TGTGCCAGCTTTGGGGGGGACACTGAAGCTTTCTTT.

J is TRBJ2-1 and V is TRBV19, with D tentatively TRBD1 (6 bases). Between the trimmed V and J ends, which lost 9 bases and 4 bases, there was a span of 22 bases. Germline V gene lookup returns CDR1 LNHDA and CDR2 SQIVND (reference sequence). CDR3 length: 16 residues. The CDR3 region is CASALSAGASYNEQFF. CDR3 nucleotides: TGTGCCAGCGCTCTAAGCGCAGGGGCCTCGTACAATGAGCAGTTCTTC. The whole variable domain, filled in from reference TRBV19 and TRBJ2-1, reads DGGITQSPKYLFRKEGQNVTLSCEQNLNHDAMYWYRQDPGQGLRLIYYSQIVNDFQKGDIAEGYSVSREKKESFPLTVTSAQKNPTAFYLCASALSAGASYNEQFFGPGTRLTVL.

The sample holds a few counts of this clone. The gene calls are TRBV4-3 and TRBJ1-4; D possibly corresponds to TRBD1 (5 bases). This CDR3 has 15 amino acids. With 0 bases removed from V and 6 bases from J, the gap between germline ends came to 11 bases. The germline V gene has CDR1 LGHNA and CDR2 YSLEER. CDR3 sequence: CASSQEAGHHEKLFF. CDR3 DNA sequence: TGCGCCAGCAGCCAAGAAGCCGGACACCATGAAAAACTGTTTTTT.

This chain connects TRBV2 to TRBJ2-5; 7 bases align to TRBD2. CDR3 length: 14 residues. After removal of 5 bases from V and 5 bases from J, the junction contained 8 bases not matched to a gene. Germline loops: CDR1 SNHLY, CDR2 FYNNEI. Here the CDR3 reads CASSSGTTSETQYF. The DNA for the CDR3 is TGTGCCAGCAGTTCCGGGACTACGTCGGAGACCCAGTACTTC. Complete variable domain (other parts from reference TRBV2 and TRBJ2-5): EPEVTQTPSHQVTQMGQEVILRCVPISNHLYFYWYRQILGQKVEFLVSFYNNEISEKSEIFDDQFSVERPDGSNFTLKIRSTKLEDSAMYFCASSSGTTSETQYFGPGTRLLVL.

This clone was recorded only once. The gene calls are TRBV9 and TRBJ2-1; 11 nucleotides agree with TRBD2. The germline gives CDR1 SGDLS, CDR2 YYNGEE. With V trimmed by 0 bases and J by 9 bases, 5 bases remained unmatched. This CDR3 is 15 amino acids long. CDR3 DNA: TGTGCCAGCAGCGTAGGTAGCGGGGGGGCCAGTGAGCAGTTCTTC. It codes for CASSVGSGGASEQFF.